This T cell receptor beta chain comes out of a study of shared clonotypes between healthy human individuals. A deep-level run was used for the assay. Some clones are missing from TCRdb's copy, which holds only in-frame ones; the method was immunoSEQ multiplex PCR. Of 850,000 to 1,200,000 clones listed, 65% to 80% are singletons. On this clone: Its antigen is unidentified.

Germline CDR1 reads SGHNT; CDR2 reads YYREEE (reference sequence). V lost 0 bases to trimming and J lost 1 base, with 8 bases between them. The CDR3 loop spans 14 amino acids. Study results and limitations: The expectation was that sequencing depth would affect clonotype sharing among donors.

The source of this sequence is a man in his late teens or twenties in good health. Sequenced material: memory CD4+ T cells sorted from blood. Subset: CD45RA-negative fraction. The chain employs TRBV5-4 and TRBJ2-7; D remains ambiguous. For the CDR3, the DNA is TGTGCCAGCAGCTTGGAAAGGGCATCCTACGAGCAGTACTTC. Its translation is CASSLERASYEQYF.